This T cell receptor (beta chain) was sequenced in a study of blood T cell repertoires in COVID-19. On the study more broadly: Sources were T cells, B-cell-depleted T cells, or PBMCs; the material itself was cDNA or gDNA.

Produced via immunoSEQ multiplex PCR; TCRdb's table is partial and in-frame only. The top ten hold about 0.72% of the sample, which has about 200,000 clones, 86% seen once. The length of the CDR3 is 15 residues. The germline gives CDR1 LGHDT, CDR2 YNNKEL (reference sequence). V lost 2 bases and J 8 bases, leaving 16 bases between the germline ends. The sequenced sample was peripheral blood. The TCR originated in a woman aged 65 to 85 with acute or convalescent COVID-19. The chain carries TRBV3-1 (or the pseudogene TRBV3-2) and TRBJ2-1, with a tentative D call TRBD1 (6 bases). CDR3 loop: CASSQFQGIRDEQFF. CDR3 nucleotides: TGTGCCAGCAGCCAATTCCAGGGGATCAGGGATGAGCAGTTCTTC.